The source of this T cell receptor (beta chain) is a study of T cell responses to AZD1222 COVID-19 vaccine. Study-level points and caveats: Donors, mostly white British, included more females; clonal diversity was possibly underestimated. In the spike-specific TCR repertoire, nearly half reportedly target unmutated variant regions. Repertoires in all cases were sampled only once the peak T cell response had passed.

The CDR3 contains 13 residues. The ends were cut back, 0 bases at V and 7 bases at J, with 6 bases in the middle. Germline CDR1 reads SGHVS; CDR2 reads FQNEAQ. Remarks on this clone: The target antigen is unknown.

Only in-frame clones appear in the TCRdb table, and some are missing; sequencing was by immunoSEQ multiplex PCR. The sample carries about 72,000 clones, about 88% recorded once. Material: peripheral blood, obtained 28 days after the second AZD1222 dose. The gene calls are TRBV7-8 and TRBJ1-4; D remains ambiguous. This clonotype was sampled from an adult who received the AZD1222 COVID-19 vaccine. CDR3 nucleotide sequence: TGTGCCAGCAGCTTAGCCAGTGGTGAAAAACTGTTTTTT. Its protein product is CASSLASGEKLFF.